These 11 T cell receptor beta chains were sequenced from one sample in a study of blood T cell repertoires in COVID-19. Using immunoSEQ multiplex PCR, the repertoire was profiled, and TCRdb retains in-frame clones only, with some absent. Of some 150,000 clones listed, roughly nine tenths are singletons. Sequences were obtained from peripheral blood. These receptors came from a man between 70 and 80 years old with acute or convalescent COVID-19.

This clone has only a few counts. The chain has TRBV5-4 and TRBJ2-1; weak D call: TRBD1 (5 bases). Germline CDR1 reads SGHNT; CDR2 reads YYREEE (reference sequence). There are 12 residues in the CDR3. The V end lost 3 bases, the J end lost 8 bases, and 9 bases lay between the germline ends. CDR3: CASSWIGDEQFF. CDR3 sequence (DNA): TGTGCCAGCAGCTGGATAGGGGATGAGCAGTTCTTC.

The rearrangement joins TRBV11-2 to TRBJ1-2, with TRBD1 matching 8 bases. Germline CDR1 reads SGHAT; CDR2 reads FQNNGV. J lost 8 bases, V lost 5 bases, and 7 bases had no gene match. There are 13 residues in the CDR3. Here the CDR3 reads CASSRQGWEGYTF. In DNA form, the CDR3 reads TGTGCCAGCAGCCGACAGGGGTGGGAGGGCTACACCTTC.

The chain joins TRBV5-1 to TRBJ2-1, with 8 nucleotides matching TRBD2. Germline V gene lookup returns CDR1 SGHRS and CDR2 YFSETQ. With 3 bases clipped from V and 9 bases from J, the junction kept 8 bases outside the gene matches. The CDR3 loop spans 14 amino acids. DNA of the CDR3: TGCGCCAGCAGCTCTCAGGCGGGAGGTGGTGAGCAGTTCTTC. It encodes CASSSQAGGGEQFF.

The chain is built from TRBV9 and TRBJ1-1; possible D gene TRBD1, 6 bases. Trimming shortened V by 0 bases and J by 7 bases, and 13 bases separated the two germline ends. The length of the CDR3 is 14 residues. The germline V gene has CDR1 SGDLS and CDR2 YYNGEE. CDR3 sequence (DNA): TGTGCCAGCAGCGTAGGACCACAGGGCAGTGAAGCTTTCTTT. It yields the protein CASSVGPQGSEAFF.

The V gene is TRBV7-3, the J gene TRBJ2-1, with 7 bases fitting TRBD1. Germline-derived CDR1 and CDR2 are SGHTA and FQGTGA. This CDR3 is built from 15 residues. V lost 5 bases and J lost 0; bases outside the gene matches: 4. The CDR3 DNA reads as TGTGCCAGCAGCCCCGACAGGGCCTCCTACAATGAGCAGTTCTTC. Encoded protein: CASSPDRASYNEQFF.

V usage is TRBV18 and J usage is TRBJ1-1; the D gene is possibly TRBD1 (6 bases). CDR1 KGHSH and CDR2 LQKENI come from the germline V gene. V gave up 1 base and J gave up 4 bases, with 13 bases separating them. This CDR3 has 15 residues. The CDR3 DNA sequence: TGTGCCAGCTCACCACAAGCGGGACAAGGCACTGAAGCTTTCTTT. The encoded protein is CASSPQAGQGTEAFF.

The V and J genes are TRBV6-6 and TRBJ1-2; tentatively, D is TRBD1 (6 bases). The CDR3 contains 13 residues. The V gene lost 2 bases and the J gene lost 14 bases, with 18 bases spanning the gap. The germline CDR1 and CDR2 sequences are MNHNY and SVGAGI (reference sequence). The CDR3 spells CASSYADGDTRTF. CDR3 in DNA: TGTGCCAGCAGTTACGCCGATGGGGACACCCGGACCTTC.

CDR3 region: CSACGLAREQYF. The CDR3 bases are TGCAGTGCTTGTGGACTAGCGAGGGAGCAGTACTTC. The chain is built from TRBV20-1 and TRBJ2-7; 9 bases are shared with TRBD2. With V trimmed by 5 bases and J by 7 bases, 6 bases remained unmatched. This CDR3 contains 12 residues. Germline assignment: CDR1 DFQATT and CDR2 SNEGSKA (reference sequence).

This chain joins TRBV30 and TRBJ2-4; 11 nucleotides align to TRBD2. Germline CDR1 is GTSNPN and CDR2 is SVGIG (reference sequence). The V gene end was trimmed by 3 bases and the J gene end by 10 bases; junction bases not matched to a gene: 5. This CDR3 is 13 amino acids long. The CDR3 nucleotides read TGTGCCTGGAGAGTACTAGCGGGGGAGATTCAGTACTTC. This codes for CAWRVLAGEIQYF.

This chain links TRBV7-9 with TRBJ2-7, with D perhaps matching TRBD1 (7 bases). V was cut by 4 bases and J by 2 bases, with 21 bases left in between. The CDR3 length is 17 residues. The germline V gene encodes CDR1 SEHNR and CDR2 FQNEAQ (reference sequence). The CDR3 nucleotides read TGTGCCAGCAGCTCATCACCCAGGGGGGAAGTAACCTACGAGCAGTACTTC. Protein product: CASSSSPRGEVTYEQYF.

The CDR3 coding sequence is TGTGCCAGCAACCAACCGAGGGATACGCAGTATTTT. Translation gives CASNQPRDTQYF. The chain has TRBV6-5 and TRBJ2-3; D unresolved. Trimming cost V 7 bases and J 6 bases, with 11 bases left between them. The CDR3 has 12 amino acids. CDR1 is MNHEY, CDR2 SVGAGI, per germline.